This T cell receptor (beta chain) appears in the sequencing data of a study of cytomegalovirus exposure and HLA in healthy donors. Amplification used 60 Vbeta primers and 13 Jbeta primers. Sequencing used immunoSEQ multiplex PCR; TCRdb keeps in-frame clones, though not all of them. This table has about 130,000 clones, 70% to 85% appearing once. The CDR3 consists of 11 residues. The V gene's germline CDR1 is SGHTA and CDR2 FQGNSA. Trimming stripped 2 bases from V and 10 bases from J, with 6 bases between. This clone has just one count. Sequencing used PBMCs. V is TRBV7-2 and J is TRBJ2-1; no reliable D call. The clonotype originates from a boy aged 2 to 10 in good health and CMV-seronegative. The CDR3 region has the DNA TGTGCCAGCAGCTTATTCAGAGAGCAGTTCTTC. Its translation is CASSLFREQFF.